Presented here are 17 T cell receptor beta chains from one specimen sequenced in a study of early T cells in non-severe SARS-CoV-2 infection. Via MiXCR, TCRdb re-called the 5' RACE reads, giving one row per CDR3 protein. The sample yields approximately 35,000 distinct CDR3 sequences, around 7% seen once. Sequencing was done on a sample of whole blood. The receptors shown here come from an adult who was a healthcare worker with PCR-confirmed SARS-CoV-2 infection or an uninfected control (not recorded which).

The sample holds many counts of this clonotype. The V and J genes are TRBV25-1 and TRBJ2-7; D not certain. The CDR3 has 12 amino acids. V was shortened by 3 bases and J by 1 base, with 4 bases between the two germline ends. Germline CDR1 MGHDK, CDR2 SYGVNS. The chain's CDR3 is CASSDLSYEQYF. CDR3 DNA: TGTGCCAGCAGTGACCTATCCTACGAGCAGTACTTC.

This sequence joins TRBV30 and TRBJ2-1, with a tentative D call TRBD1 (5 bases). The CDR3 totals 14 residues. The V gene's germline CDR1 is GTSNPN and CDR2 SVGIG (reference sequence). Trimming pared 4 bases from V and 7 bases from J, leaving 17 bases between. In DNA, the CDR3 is TGTGCCTGGAATCAGGGCCTACCTATGAATGAGCAGTTCTTC. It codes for CAWNQGLPMNEQFF.

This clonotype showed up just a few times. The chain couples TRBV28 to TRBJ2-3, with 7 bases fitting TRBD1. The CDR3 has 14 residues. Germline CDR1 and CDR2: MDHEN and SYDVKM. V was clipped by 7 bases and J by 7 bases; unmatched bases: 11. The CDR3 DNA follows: TGTGCCAGCACTACAGGGGCACGGTTACATACGCAGTATTTT. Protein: CASTTGARLHTQYF.

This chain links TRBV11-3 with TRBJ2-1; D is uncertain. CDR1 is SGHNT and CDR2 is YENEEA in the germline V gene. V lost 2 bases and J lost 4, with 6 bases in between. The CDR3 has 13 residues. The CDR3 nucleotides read TGTGCCAGCAGCTTAACGGAGTACAATGAGCAGTTCTTC. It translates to CASSLTEYNEQFF. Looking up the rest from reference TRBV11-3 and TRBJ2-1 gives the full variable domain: EAGVVQSPRYKIIEKKQPVAFWCNPISGHNTLYWYLQNLGQGPELLIRYENEEAVDDSQLPKDRFSAERLKGVDSTLKIQPAELGDSAVYLCASSLTEYNEQFFGPGTRLTVL.

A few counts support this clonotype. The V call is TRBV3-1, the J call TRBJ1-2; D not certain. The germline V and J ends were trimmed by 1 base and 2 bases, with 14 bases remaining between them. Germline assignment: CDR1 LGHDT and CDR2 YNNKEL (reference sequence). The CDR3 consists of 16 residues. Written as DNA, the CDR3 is TGTGCCAGCAGCCAAGCTTGGGCACAGACCAACTATGGCTACACCTTC. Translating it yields CASSQAWAQTNYGYTF.

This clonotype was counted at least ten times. CDR3 nucleotides: TGCAGTGCTCCGGGAGGAGGCAATGAGCAGTTCTTC. Its translation: CSAPGGGNEQFF. The chain links TRBV20-1 to TRBJ2-1, with 7 bases lining up with TRBD2. Trimming took 5 bases from V and 6 from J; bases not matched to a gene: 4. This CDR3 is 12 amino acids long. CDR1 and CDR2 (germline): DFQATT, SNEGSKA (reference sequence).

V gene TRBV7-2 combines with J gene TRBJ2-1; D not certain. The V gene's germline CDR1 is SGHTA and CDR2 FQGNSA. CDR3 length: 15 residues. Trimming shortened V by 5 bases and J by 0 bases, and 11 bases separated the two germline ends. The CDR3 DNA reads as TGTGCCAGCAGCCCAGACTCCAGCTCCTACAATGAGCAGTTCTTC. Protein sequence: CASSPDSSSYNEQFF.

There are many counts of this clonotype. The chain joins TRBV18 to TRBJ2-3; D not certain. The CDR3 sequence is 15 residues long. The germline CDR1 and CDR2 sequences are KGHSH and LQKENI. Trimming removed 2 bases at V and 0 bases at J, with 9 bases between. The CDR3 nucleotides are TGTGCCAGCTCACCATTCGAGAGGAGCACAGATACGCAGTATTTT. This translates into CASSPFERSTDTQYF.

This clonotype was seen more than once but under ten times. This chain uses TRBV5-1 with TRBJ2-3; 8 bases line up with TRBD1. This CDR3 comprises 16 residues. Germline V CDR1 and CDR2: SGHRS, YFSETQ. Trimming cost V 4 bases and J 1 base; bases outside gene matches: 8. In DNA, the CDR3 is TGCGCCAGCAGCCCGACGACAGGGGCCGGCACAGATACGCAGTATTTT. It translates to CASSPTTGAGTDTQYF.

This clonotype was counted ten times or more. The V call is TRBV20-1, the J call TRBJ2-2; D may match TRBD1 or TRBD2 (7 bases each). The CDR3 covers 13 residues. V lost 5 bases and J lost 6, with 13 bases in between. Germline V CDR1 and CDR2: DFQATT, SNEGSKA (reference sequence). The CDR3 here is CSAEGAGAGELFF. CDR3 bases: TGCAGTGCTGAGGGGGCGGGAGCCGGGGAGCTGTTTTTT.

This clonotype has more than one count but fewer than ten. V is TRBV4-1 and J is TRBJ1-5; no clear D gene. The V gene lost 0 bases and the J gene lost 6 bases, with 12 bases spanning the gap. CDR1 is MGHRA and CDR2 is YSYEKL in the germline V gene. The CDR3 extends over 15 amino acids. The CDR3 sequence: CASSQEGTGSQPQHF. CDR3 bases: TGCGCCAGCAGCCAAGAAGGCACGGGGAGTCAGCCCCAGCATTTT.

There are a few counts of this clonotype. The CDR3 region has the DNA TGTGCCAGCAGTTCAGCCGGGACAGGGACAAGCGAGCAGTACTTC. This encodes CASSSAGTGTSEQYF. V gene TRBV28 combines with J gene TRBJ2-7, with 9 bases fitting TRBD1. The V segment lost 4 bases and the J segment 6 bases; nucleotides outside the gene matches: 10. Germline V lookup: CDR1 MDHEN, CDR2 SYDVKM. The CDR3 covers 15 residues.

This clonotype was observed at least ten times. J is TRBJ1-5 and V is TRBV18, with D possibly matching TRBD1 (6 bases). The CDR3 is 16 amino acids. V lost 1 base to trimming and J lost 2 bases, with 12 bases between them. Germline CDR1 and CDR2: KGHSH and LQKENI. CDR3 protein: CASSPLQGVGNQPQHF. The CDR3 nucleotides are TGTGCCAGCTCACCACTACAGGGAGTCGGCAATCAGCCCCAGCATTTT.

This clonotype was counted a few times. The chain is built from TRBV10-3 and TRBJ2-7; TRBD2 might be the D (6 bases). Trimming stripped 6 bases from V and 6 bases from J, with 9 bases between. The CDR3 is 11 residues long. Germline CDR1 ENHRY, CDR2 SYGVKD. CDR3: CAISGGIEQYF. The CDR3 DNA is TGTGCCATCAGCGGAGGGATCGAGCAGTACTTC.

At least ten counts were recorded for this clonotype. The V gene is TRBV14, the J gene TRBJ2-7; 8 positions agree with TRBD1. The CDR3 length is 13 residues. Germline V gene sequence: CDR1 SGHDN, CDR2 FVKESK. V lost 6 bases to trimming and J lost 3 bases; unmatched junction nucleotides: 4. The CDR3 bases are TGTGCCAGCAGTTTGACAGGGGACTACGAGCAGTACTTC. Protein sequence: CASSLTGDYEQYF.

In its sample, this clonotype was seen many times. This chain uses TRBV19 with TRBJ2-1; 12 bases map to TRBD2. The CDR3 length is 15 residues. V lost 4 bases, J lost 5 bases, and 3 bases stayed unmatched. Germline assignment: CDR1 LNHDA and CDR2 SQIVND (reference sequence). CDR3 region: CASSKGLAGNNEQFF. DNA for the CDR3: TGTGCCAGTAGTAAGGGACTAGCGGGCAACAATGAGCAGTTCTTC.

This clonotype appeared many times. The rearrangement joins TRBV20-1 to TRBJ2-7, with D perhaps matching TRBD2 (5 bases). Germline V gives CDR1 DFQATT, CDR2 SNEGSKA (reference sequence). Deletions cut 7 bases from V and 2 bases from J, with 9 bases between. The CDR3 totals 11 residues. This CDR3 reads CSGRGTYEQYF. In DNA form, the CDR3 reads TGCAGTGGTCGGGGAACCTACGAGCAGTACTTC.